The clone carrying this T cell receptor (beta chain) was picked up many times. The entry originates in a study of spatial heterogeneity in lung cancer. Whole-study context: Donors were around 70 untreated early-stage non-small cell lung cancer patients. The follow-up PBMC samples were sequenced whenever they were available. The median time to follow-up was roughly two years after resection. Sequence detection consistently recorded a greater number of beta-chain than alpha-chain sequences.

Time point in this sample: blood at routine non-recurrence follow-up after resection. Every molecule of TCR cDNA had its own unique molecular identifier. TCRdb reanalysed the 5' RACE reads using MiXCR and keeps one entry per CDR3 protein. The sample contains about 43,000 distinct CDR3 sequences, approximately 22% of which appear only once. The source was PBMCs, collected at follow-up. The receptor was isolated from a female donor with early-stage non-small cell lung cancer.

CDR3 bases: TGTGCCAGCAGGCTGGGACCCTCCTACGAGCAGTACGTC. Residues: CASRLGPSYEQYV. This sequence joins TRBV7-8 and TRBJ2-7; the D call may be TRBD1 or TRBD2 (5 bases each). From germline, CDR1 is SGHVS and CDR2 FQNEAQ. Trimming shortened V by 6 bases and J by 0 bases, and 9 bases separated the two germline ends. CDR3 length: 13 residues.